The 5 T cell receptor beta chains presented below share a single source sample, sequenced in a study of spatial heterogeneity in lung cancer. Stated time point: sample taken at primary tumor resection. Unsorted tumor, nontumor lung tissue or cryopreserved PBMC supplied the whole RNA. One entry per CDR3 protein, called by TCRdb with MiXCR from the 5' RACE reads. The data hold approximately 44,000 distinct CDR3 sequences, with roughly 13% observed a single time. The sample consisted of PBMCs, taken at surgery. The receptors here all came from a male donor with early-stage non-small cell lung cancer.

The chain uses TRBV2 and TRBJ2-7, with D perhaps matching TRBD1 or TRBD2 (5 bases each). This CDR3 is built from 14 residues. CDR1 is SNHLY, CDR2 FYNNEI, per germline. With 10 bases removed from V and 2 bases from J, the gap between germline ends came to 18 bases. The CDR3 DNA reads as TGTGCCACCTTAACCGGGACCGGAGCCTACGAGCAGTACTTC. This translates into CATLTGTGAYEQYF.

The rearrangement uses TRBV12-3 or TRBV12-4 and TRBJ2-6; 8 bases agree with TRBD2. The CDR3 loop spans 19 amino acids. The V and J ends lost 4 bases and 0 bases, in that order; junction bases with no gene match: 11. CDR3 sequence: CASSSSGGGSLSGANVLTF. DNA of the CDR3: TGTGCCAGCAGTTCCTCGGGAGGGGGATCCCTCTCTGGGGCCAACGTCCTGACTTTC.

This clonotype was picked up many times. The CDR3 protein is CASSQGGYQPQHF. The CDR3 region has the DNA TGCGCCAGCAGCCAGGGGGGATATCAGCCCCAGCATTTT. The V call is TRBV4-1, the J call TRBJ1-5; D might be TRBD1 (5 bases). Germline loops: CDR1 MGHRA, CDR2 YSYEKL. V was clipped by 3 bases and J by 5 bases, with 8 bases between them. The CDR3 covers 13 residues.

This clonotype came up many times. J is TRBJ1-6 and V is TRBV28; unclear D gene. Trimming shortened V by 7 bases and J by 7 bases, and 8 bases separated the two germline ends. CDR1 is MDHEN and CDR2 is SYDVKM in the germline V gene. The CDR3 runs 12 residues. The DNA for the CDR3 is TGTGCCAGCACGGACCTCAATTCACCCCTCCACTTT. Its protein product is CASTDLNSPLHF.

The table lists this clonotype with a few counts. This rearrangement joins TRBV18 to TRBJ1-4, with TRBD1 matching 8 bases. The CDR3 extends over 15 amino acids. With V trimmed by 0 bases and J by 7 bases, 4 bases remained unmatched. Germline V gene data show CDR1 as KGHSH and CDR2 as LQKENI. CDR3 sequence (DNA): TGTGCCAGCTCACCACCCGGGACAGGTTTTGAAAAACTGTTTTTT. Its protein product is CASSPPGTGFEKLFF.